This record looks at one T cell receptor beta chain sequence and its context. Its antigen is as yet unknown. The sample carries other DNA sequences with the same CDR3. V lost 2 bases and J lost 2, with 6 bases in between. In germline, CDR1 is KGHSH, CDR2 LQKENI. The CDR3 has 13 amino acids. Study processing details: From ImmunoSEQ came sequences covering only the junction and carrying no quality scores, so filtering differed. Clones were sequenced by immunoSEQ multiplex PCR, and TCRdb holds only the in-frame ones, with some missing. V, J and clone size are taken as reported in that table, and D and trimming were inferred from the DNA itself. The data show roughly 2.5 million clones, with more than 90% seen just once and over 0.12% held by the top ten. This sample is drawn from a study of shared clonotypes between healthy human individuals. Study-level results: Relative to clonotypes present in all four donors, those not shared had lower generation probabilities. Across subsets, estimated richness was generally greater for naive than for memory populations.

The split of CD4+ cells yielded CD45RA+ naive and CD45RA-negative memory subsets. The sequenced material came from naive CD4+ T cells sorted from blood. Described subset: CD45RA+ positively selected. The V call is TRBV18, the J call TRBJ1-1, with unresolved D. This receptor was taken from a man between 18 and 35 years old in good health. The CDR3 loop is CASSPTVNTEAFF. The CDR3 nucleotides read TGTGCCAGCTCACCAACAGTTAACACTGAAGCTTTCTTT.